The table lists the clone carrying this TCR beta chain with a few counts. The CDR3 consists of 16 residues. Germline CDR1 and CDR2: SGHRS and YFSETQ. J lost 0 bases, V lost 4 bases, and 7 bases had no gene match. These data come from a study of tumor and adjacent non-tumor tissue in lung cancer. The library came from three nested PCR rounds adapted from ARM-PCR protocols. TCRdb called the multiplex PCR reads again in MiXCR, with one record for every CDR3 protein. Among 120,000 to 150,000 distinct CDR3 sequences listed, around 65% were seen once. This sample's RNA came from whole unsorted tissue. The rearrangement uses TRBV5-1 and TRBJ2-7, with 10 bases lining up with TRBD2. This clonotype originated in a man aged 55 to 70 with small cell lung cancer. The sample taken for sequencing was lung tumor tissue. This CDR3 is CASSPPGLADSYEQYF. The CDR3 coding sequence is TGCGCCAGCAGCCCGCCCGGACTAGCGGACTCCTACGAGCAGTACTTC.